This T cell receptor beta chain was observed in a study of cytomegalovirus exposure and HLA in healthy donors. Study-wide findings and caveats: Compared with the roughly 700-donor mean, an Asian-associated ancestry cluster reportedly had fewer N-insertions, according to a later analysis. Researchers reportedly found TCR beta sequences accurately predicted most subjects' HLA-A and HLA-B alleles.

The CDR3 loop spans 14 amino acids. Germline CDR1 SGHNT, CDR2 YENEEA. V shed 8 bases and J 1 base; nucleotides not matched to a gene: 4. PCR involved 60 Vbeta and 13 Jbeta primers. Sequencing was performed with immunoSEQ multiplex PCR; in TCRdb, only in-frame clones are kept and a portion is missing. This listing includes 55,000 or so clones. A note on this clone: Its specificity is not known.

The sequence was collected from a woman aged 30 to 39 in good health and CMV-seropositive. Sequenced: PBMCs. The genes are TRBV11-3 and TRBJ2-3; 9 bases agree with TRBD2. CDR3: CASGKREGTDTQYF. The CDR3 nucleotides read TGTGCCAGCGGCAAGCGGGAGGGCACAGATACGCAGTATTTT. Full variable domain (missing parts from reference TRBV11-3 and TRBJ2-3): EAGVVQSPRYKIIEKKQPVAFWCNPISGHNTLYWYLQNLGQGPELLIRYENEEAVDDSQLPKDRFSAERLKGVDSTLKIQPAELGDSAVYLCASGKREGTDTQYFGPGTRLTVL.